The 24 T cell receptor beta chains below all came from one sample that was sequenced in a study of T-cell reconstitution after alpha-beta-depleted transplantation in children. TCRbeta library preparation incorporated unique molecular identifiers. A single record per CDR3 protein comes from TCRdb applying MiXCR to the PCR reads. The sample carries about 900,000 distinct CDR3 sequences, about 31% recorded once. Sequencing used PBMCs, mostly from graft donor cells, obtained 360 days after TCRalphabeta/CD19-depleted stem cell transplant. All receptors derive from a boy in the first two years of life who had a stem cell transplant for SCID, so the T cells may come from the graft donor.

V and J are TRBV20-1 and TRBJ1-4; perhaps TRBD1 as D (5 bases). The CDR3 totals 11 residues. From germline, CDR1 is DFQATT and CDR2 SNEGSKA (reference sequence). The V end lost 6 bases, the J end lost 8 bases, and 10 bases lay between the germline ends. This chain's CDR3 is CSALGAEKLFF. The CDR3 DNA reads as TGCAGTGCGCTTGGGGCGGAAAAACTGTTTTTT.

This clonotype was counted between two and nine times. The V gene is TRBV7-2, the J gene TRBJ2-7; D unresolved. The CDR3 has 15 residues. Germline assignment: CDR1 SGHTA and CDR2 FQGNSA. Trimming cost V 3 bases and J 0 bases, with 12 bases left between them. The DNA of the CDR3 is TGTGCCAGCAGCTTCTCGTCAACGGGCTCCTACGAGCAGTACTTC. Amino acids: CASSFSSTGSYEQYF.

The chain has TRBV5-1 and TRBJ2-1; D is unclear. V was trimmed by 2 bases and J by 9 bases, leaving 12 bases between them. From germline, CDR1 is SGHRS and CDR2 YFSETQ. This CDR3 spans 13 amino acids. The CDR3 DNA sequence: TGCGCCAGCAGCTTCGGTGGTTGGGCTGAGCAGTTCTTC. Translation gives CASSFGGWAEQFF.

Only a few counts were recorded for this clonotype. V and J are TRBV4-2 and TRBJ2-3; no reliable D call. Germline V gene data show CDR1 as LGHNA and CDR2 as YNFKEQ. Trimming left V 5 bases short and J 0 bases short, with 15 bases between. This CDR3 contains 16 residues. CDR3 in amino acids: CASSEVSLPSTDTQYF. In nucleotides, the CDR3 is TGTGCCAGCAGCGAGGTCTCACTTCCTAGCACAGATACGCAGTATTTT.

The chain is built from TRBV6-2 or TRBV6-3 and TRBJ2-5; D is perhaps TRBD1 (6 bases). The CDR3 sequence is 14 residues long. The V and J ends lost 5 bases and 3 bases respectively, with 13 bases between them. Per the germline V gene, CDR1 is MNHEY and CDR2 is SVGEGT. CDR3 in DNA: TGTGCCAGCAGTGCCCCGGACAGTAAAGAGACCCAGTACTTC. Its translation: CASSAPDSKETQYF.

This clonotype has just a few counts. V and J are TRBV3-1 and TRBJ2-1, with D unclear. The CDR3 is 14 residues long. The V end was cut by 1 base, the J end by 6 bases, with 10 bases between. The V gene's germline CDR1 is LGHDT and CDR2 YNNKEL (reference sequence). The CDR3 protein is CASSQGLPSNEQFF. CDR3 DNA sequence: TGTGCCAGCAGCCAAGGACTCCCTTCCAATGAGCAGTTCTTC.

The CDR3 bases are TGCGCCAGCAGCTTGGTGGGACTAGGGTACAATGAGCAGTTCTTC. Protein sequence: CASSLVGLGYNEQFF. V gene TRBV5-1 combines with J gene TRBJ2-1; the match to TRBD2 covers 8 bases. From germline, CDR1 is SGHRS and CDR2 YFSETQ. V shed 0 bases, J shed 4 bases, and the junction held 3 bases outside the gene matches. The CDR3 runs to 15 residues.

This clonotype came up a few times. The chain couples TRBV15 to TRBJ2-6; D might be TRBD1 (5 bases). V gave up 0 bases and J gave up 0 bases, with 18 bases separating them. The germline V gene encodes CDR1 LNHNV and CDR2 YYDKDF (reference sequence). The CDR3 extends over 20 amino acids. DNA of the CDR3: TGTGCCACCAGCAGAGATGGGTGGTTGGCAGGGAACTCTGGGGCCAACGTCCTGACTTTC. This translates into CATSRDGWLAGNSGANVLTF.

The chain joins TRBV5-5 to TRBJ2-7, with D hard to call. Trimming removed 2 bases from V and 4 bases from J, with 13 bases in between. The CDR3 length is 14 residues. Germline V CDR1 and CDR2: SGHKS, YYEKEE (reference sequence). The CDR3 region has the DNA TGTGCCAGCAGCTTCTCCTATAGACGATACGAGCAGTACTTC. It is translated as CASSFSYRRYEQYF.

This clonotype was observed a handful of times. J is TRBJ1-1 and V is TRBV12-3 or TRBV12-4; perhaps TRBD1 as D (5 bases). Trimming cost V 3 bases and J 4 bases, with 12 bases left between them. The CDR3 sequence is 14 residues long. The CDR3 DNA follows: TGTGCCAGCAGTTTTGGGACTGAGATCACTGAAGCTTTCTTT. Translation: CASSFGTEITEAFF.

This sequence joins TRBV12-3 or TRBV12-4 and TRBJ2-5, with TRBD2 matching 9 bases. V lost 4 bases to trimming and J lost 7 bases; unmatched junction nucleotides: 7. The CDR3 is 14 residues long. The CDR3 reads CASSYRLADGTQYF. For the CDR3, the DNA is TGTGCCAGCAGTTACCGACTAGCGGACGGGACCCAGTACTTC.

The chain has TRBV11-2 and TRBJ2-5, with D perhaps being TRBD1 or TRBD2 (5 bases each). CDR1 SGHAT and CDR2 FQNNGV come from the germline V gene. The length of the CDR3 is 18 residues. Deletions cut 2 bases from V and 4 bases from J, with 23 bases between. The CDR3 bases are TGTGCCAGCAGCTTAATCCTATCGGGTGGGGGTGGGCGAGAGACCCAGTACTTC. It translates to CASSLILSGGGGRETQYF.

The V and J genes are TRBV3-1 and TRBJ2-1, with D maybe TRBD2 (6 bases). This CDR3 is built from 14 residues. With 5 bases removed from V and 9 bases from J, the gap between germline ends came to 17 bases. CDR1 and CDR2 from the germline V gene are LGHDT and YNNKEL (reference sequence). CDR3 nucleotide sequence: TGTGCCAGCAGCTTTGGCGCGGGGACTGGTGAGCAGTTCTTC. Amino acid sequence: CASSFGAGTGEQFF.

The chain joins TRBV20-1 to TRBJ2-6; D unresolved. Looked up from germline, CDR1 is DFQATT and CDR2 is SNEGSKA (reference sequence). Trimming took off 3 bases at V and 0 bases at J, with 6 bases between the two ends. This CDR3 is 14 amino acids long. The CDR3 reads CSASSYSGANVLTF. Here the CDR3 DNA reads TGCAGTGCTAGCAGTTACTCTGGGGCCAACGTCCTGACTTTC.

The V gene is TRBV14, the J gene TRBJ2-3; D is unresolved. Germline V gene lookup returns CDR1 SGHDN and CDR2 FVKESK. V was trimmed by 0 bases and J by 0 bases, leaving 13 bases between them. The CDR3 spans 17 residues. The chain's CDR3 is CASSQDFNPLSTDTQYF. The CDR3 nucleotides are TGTGCCAGCAGCCAAGATTTCAACCCCTTAAGCACAGATACGCAGTATTTT.

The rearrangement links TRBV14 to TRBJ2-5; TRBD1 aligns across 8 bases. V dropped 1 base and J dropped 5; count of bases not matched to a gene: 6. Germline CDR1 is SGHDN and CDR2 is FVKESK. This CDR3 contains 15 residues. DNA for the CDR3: TGTGCCAGCAGCCAAGTAAAGGACAGGGTGGAGACCCAGTACTTC. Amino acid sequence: CASSQVKDRVETQYF.

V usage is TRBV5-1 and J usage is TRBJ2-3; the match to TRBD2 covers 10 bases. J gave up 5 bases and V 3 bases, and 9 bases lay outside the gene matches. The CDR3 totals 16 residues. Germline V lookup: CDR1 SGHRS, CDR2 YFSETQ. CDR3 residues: CASSSRAGGPVDTQYF. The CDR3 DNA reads TGCGCCAGCAGCTCACGAGCGGGGGGGCCCGTAGATACGCAGTATTTT.

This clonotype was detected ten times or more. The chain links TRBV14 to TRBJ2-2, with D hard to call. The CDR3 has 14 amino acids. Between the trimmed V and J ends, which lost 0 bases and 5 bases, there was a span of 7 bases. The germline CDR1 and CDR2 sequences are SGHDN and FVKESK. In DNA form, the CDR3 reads TGTGCCAGCAGCCAAGATAGGCGTACCGGGGAGCTGTTTTTT. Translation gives CASSQDRRTGELFF. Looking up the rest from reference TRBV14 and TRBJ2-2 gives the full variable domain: EAGVTQFPSHSVIEKGQTVTLRCDPISGHDNLYWYRRVMGKEIKFLLHFVKESKQDESGMPNNRFLAERTGGTYSTLKVQPAELEDSGVYFCASSQDRRTGELFFGEGSRLTVL.

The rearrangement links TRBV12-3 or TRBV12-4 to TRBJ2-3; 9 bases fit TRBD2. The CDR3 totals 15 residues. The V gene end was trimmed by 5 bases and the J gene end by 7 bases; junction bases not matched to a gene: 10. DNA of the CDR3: TGTGCCAGCAGTCCATTAGCGGGGGACTGGAATACGCAGTATTTT. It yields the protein CASSPLAGDWNTQYF.

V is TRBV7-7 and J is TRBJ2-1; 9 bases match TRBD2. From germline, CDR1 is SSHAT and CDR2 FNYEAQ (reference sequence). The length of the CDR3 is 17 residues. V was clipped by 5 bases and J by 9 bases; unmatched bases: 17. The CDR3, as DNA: TGTGCCAGCAGCCCCGCGAGGGCTAGCGGGGTTGTAGGTGAGCAGTTCTTC. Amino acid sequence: CASSPARASGVVGEQFF. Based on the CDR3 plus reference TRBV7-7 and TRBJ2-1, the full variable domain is GAGVSQSPRYKVTKRGQDVTLRCDPISSHATLYWYQQALGQGPEFLTYFNYEAQPDKSGLPSDRFSAERPEGSISTLTIQRTEQRDSAMYRCASSPARASGVVGEQFFGPGTRLTVL.

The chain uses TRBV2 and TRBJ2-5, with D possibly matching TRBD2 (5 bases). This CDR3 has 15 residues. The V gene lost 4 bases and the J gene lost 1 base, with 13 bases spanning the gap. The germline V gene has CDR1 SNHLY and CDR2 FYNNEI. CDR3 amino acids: CASSAEGIPQETQYF. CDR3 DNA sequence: TGTGCCAGCAGTGCAGAGGGAATCCCCCAAGAGACCCAGTACTTC.

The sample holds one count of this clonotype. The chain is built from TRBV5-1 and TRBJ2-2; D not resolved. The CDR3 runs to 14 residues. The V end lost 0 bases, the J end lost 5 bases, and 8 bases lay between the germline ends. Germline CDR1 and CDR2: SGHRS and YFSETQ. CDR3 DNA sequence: TGCGCCAGCAGCTTGGGGGCGCTTACCGGGGAGCTGTTTTTT. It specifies CASSLGALTGELFF.

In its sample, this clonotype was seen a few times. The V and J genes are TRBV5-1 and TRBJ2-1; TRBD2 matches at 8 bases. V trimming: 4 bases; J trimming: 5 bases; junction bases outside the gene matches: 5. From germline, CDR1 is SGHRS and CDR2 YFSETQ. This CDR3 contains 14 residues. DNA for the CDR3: TGCGCCAGCAGCCAGCGGGGGTCCAACAATGAGCAGTTCTTC. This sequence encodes CASSQRGSNNEQFF.

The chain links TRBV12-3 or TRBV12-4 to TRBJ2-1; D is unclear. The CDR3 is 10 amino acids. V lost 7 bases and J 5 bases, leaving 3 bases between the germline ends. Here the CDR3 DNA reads TGTGCCAGCACGAACAATGAGCAGTTCTTC. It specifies CASTNNEQFF.